This T cell receptor (beta chain) appears in the sequencing data of a study of T cells after yellow fever vaccination. General study points: Though it reached lower strength, the secondary response hit its peak faster, day 5 versus 15. One caveat is that FACS-sorted repertoires could contain abundant clonotypes contaminating from the bulk population. There was a small share of clonotypes that showed up in both the CD4 and CD8 compartments.

By 5'RACE template switching, TCR cDNA was produced, with a universal primer site and UMIs added in the process. TCRdb reprocessed the 5' RACE reads via MiXCR and lists one record per CDR3 protein. The sample records around 550,000 distinct CDR3 sequences, 15% to 20% being singletons. The sample holds a few counts of this clonotype. Its target is not known. The sample in question was PBMCs, obtained 15 days after the yellow fever booster vaccination. This clonotype was sampled from a man aged 30 to 45 who received the YFV17D yellow fever vaccine.

CDR3 region: CASSQGPWEQYF. In DNA, the CDR3 is TGTGCCAGCAGCCAAGGCCCCTGGGAGCAGTACTTC. This chain connects TRBV14 to TRBJ2-7; D is unresolved. Germline assignment: CDR1 SGHDN and CDR2 FVKESK. Trimming stripped 1 base from V and 7 bases from J, with 8 bases between. This CDR3 is 12 amino acids long.